This TCR beta chain was sequenced for a study of cytomegalovirus exposure and HLA in healthy donors. About the study: The roughly 120 validation repertoires used the same platform as the roughly 670 first-cohort repertoires, a later analysis reported.

The CDR3 has 13 residues. Germline lookup yields CDR1 SGHKS and CDR2 YYEKEE (reference sequence). V was trimmed by 1 base and J by 4 bases, leaving 9 bases between them. About this clone: Antigen unknown.

Study outcomes and limitations: Rare TCR sequences dominated, though some public TCRs recurred in many donors.

Repertoires were generated with immunoSEQ multiplex PCR, while TCRdb's copy carries only in-frame clones and drops some. The sample gives 78,000 or so clones, about 93% of which show up once; roughly 3% is in the top ten. This chain connects TRBV5-5 to TRBJ2-7; the D gene is possibly TRBD2 (5 bases). The clonotype comes from a woman younger than 30 in good health and CMV-seropositive. Sequenced: PBMCs. CDR3 residues: CASSLPGLYEQYF. CDR3 DNA sequence: TGTGCCAGCAGCTTGCCAGGACTGTACGAGCAGTACTTC.